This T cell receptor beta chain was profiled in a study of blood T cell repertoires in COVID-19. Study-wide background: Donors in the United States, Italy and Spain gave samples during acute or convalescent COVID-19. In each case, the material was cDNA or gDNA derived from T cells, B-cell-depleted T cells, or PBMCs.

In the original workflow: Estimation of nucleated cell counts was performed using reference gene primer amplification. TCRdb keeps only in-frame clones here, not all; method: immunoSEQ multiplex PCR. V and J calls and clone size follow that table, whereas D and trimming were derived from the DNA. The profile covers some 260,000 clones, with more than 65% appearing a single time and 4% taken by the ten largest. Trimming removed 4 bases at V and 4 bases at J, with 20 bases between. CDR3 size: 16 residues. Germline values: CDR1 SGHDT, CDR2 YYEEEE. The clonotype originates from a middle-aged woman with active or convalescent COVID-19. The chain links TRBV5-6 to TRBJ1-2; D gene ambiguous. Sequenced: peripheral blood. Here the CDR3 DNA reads TGTGCCAGCAGCCAATTGAACAGTCGGGAGGGCTATGGCTACACCTTC. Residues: CASSQLNSREGYGYTF. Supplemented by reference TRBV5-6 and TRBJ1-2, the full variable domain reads DAGVTQSPTHLIKTRGQQVTLRCSPKSGHDTVSWYQQALGQGPQFIFQYYEEEERQRGNFPDRFSGHQFPNYSSELNVNALLLGDSALYLCASSQLNSREGYGYTFGSGTRLTVV.